This T cell receptor (beta chain) was obtained from a study of cytomegalovirus exposure and HLA in healthy donors. Background on the study: As an earlier analysis found, around 170 million T cells yielded 95 million to 130 million unique TCR beta sequences.

A note on this clone: Its antigen remains unknown.

With 60 Vbeta and 13 Jbeta primers, the PCR was carried out. The data were produced by immunoSEQ multiplex PCR, yet TCRdb's version contains in-frame clones alone and is incomplete. Among around 150,000 clones listed, approximately 71% were seen once. Germline loops: CDR1 SGHTA, CDR2 FQGNSA. With 5 bases removed from V and 0 bases from J, the gap between germline ends came to 14 bases. The CDR3 has 15 residues. Study results and limitations: The study reported that TCR beta sequences accurately predicted HLA-A and HLA-B alleles in most subjects. The authors enumerated roughly 180 TCR beta chains as linked to cytomegalovirus.

This sequence joins TRBV7-2 and TRBJ2-7, with D perhaps matching TRBD2 (5 bases). The material sequenced was PBMCs. The TCR sequence derives from a man aged 50-59 years in good health and CMV-seronegative. The CDR3: CASSPHTRTSYEQYF. Here the CDR3 DNA reads TGTGCCAGCAGCCCGCATACTAGAACCTCCTACGAGCAGTACTTC.